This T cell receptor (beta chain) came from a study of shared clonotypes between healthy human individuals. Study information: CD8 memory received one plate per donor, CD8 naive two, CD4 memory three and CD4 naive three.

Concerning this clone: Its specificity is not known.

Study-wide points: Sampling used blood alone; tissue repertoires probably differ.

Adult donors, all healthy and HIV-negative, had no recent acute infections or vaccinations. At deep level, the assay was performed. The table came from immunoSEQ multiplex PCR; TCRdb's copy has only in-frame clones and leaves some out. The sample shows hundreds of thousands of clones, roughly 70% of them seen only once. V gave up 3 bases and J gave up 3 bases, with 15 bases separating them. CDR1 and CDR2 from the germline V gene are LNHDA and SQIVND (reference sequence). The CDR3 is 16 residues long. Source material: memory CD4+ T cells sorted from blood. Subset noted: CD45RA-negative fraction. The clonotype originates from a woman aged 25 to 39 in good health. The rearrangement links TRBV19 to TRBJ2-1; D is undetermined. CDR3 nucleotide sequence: TGTGCCAGTAGTATGATCGGGCAGGTCTTCTACAATGAGCAGTTCTTC. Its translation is CASSMIGQVFYNEQFF.